The clone carrying this T cell receptor beta chain was counted many times. The antigen remains undetermined. TCRdb processed the 5' RACE reads anew with MiXCR; each CDR3 protein has one entry. The sample includes approximately 570,000 distinct CDR3 sequences, roughly 18% of them seen just once. This sample was included in a study of T-cell memory formation after mild COVID-19. Study results and caveats: CD8+ contracting clones occupied EMRA, while CD4+ ones occupied mainly CM and EM.

This TCR derives from an adult woman who had mild COVID-19 (a few samples of this study predate the infection). Cell type and time point are not known. The sample comprised PBMCs or a T cell subset sorted from them (not recorded which).

DNA of the CDR3: TGTGCCAGCAGCCGGATGTCTACCTACGAGCAGTACTTC. This translates into CASSRMSTYEQYF. V gene TRBV5-6 combines with J gene TRBJ2-7; D unresolved. The ends were cut back, 4 bases at V and 2 bases at J, with 10 bases in the middle. This CDR3 is 13 amino acids long. The germline gives CDR1 SGHDT, CDR2 YYEEEE.